This is a list of T cell receptor beta chains from one sample in a study of blood T cell repertoires in COVID-19. This table comes from immunoSEQ multiplex PCR, and its TCRdb copy is limited to in-frame clones, with some not included. The sample carries some 130,000 clones, around 89% recorded once. Source material: peripheral blood. The receptors come from a man aged 45-65 years with active or convalescent COVID-19. The CDR3 runs from the conserved cysteine through the conserved F or W. Fields, in order: CDR3 DNA, CDR3 protein, V gene, D gene, J gene, clone size. The D gene is left open where the match is weak. Not every row has a clone size; where given, it reads once, few, many or a size class.

TGTGCCAGTAGTATCGGGGTTAGCAATCAGCCCCAGCATTTT | CASSIGVSNQPQHF | TRBV19 | NA | TRBJ1-5 | NA
TGCGCCAGCAGCCAAGACAGGTCCTCTGGAAACACCATATATTTT | CASSQDRSSGNTIYF | TRBV4-1 | NA | TRBJ1-3 | NA
TGCGCCAGCAGTGCGGGGGGGGTACTAACCGAGCAGTACTTC | CASSAGGVLTEQYF | TRBV10-2 | TRBD2 | TRBJ2-7 | NA
TGTGCCTGGAGTTCGGGACAGCCCACTGAAGCTTTCTTT | CAWSSGQPTEAFF | TRBV30 | TRBD1 | TRBJ1-1 | NA
TGCAGTGCTAGTGCTAGGCCCAATGAGCAGTTCTTC | CSASARPNEQFF | TRBV20-1 | NA | TRBJ2-1 | NA
TGCAGTGCTAGTCCGGTAGCGGACACCTACGAGCAGTACTTC | CSASPVADTYEQYF | TRBV20-1 | NA | TRBJ2-7 | few
TGCGCCAGCAGCCAAGGGACACCTCTCTACTACTATGGCTACACCTTC | CASSQGTPLYYYGYTF | TRBV4-1 | NA | TRBJ1-2 | NA
TGTGCCAGCAGACGACAGGGGGCCCCAGATACGCAGTATTTT | CASRRQGAPDTQYF | TRBV3-1/TRBV3-2 | TRBD1 | TRBJ2-3 | NA
TGTGCCAGCTCTCTGGACAGGGTGCAAGAGACCCAGTACTTC | CASSLDRVQETQYF | TRBV18 | TRBD1 | TRBJ2-5 | NA
TGTGCCAGCAGCCCGAATAATCCCAGGGGAGGGAAGCAGTACTTC | CASSPNNPRGGKQYF | TRBV7-2 | NA | TRBJ2-7 | NA
TGTGCCAGCAGCTTCCGTCGAGAGGGAACCTACGAGCAGTACTTC | CASSFRREGTYEQYF | TRBV11-2 | NA | TRBJ2-7 | NA
TGCGCCAGCAGCTTGCATAGGGGTTCTAATGAAAAACTGTTTTTT | CASSLHRGSNEKLFF | TRBV5-1 | NA | TRBJ1-4 | NA
TGTGCCAGCAGTTACCTCGACAGGAGGGATACGCAGTATTTT | CASSYLDRRDTQYF | TRBV6-2/TRBV6-3 | NA | TRBJ2-3 | NA
TGTGCCAGCAGTAAACAGGGACGGAGCACTGAAGCTTTCTTT | CASSKQGRSTEAFF | TRBV6-2/TRBV6-3 | NA | TRBJ1-1 | NA
TGTGCCACCAGCAGAGATACAGGGGTTATAGCGTGGGGCACTGAAGCTTTCTTT | CATSRDTGVIAWGTEAFF | TRBV15 | TRBD1 | TRBJ1-1 | NA
TGCGCCATAACGGGACAGGGCGGCGAGCAGTACTTC | CAITGQGGEQYF | TRBV5-1 | TRBD1 | TRBJ2-7 | few
TGTGCCAGTAGTCCTTCGGTCGATCAGCCCCAGCATTTT | CASSPSVDQPQHF | TRBV19 | NA | TRBJ1-5 | NA
TGTGCCAGCAGCAAAATTCGGGGACAGGGCACAGATACGCAGTATTTT | CASSKIRGQGTDTQYF | TRBV21-1 | NA | TRBJ2-3 | NA
TGTGCCACCAGTGATTCGGGGACAGTCGGCTTACTAGCCAAAAACATTCAGTACTTC | CATSDSGTVGLLAKNIQYF | TRBV24-1 | TRBD1 | TRBJ2-4 | NA
TGTGCCAGCAGCCAAGTTACGGGGGGACACAATGAGCAGTTCTTC | CASSQVTGGHNEQFF | TRBV14 | TRBD2 | TRBJ2-1 | NA
TGTGCCAGCAGTTTTCTCGGGCCCCTCCACTTT | CASSFLGPLHF | TRBV12-3/TRBV12-4 | NA | TRBJ1-6 | NA
TGTGCCAGCAGTTCCGAGCGGGACACTGAAGCTTTCTTT | CASSSERDTEAFF | TRBV12-3/TRBV12-4 | NA | TRBJ1-1 | NA